This T cell receptor (beta chain) is from a study of CD8 T cells in ankylosing spondylitis. TCRdb called the 5' RACE reads again in MiXCR, with one record for every CDR3 protein. Among 300,000 to 400,000 distinct CDR3 sequences listed, 20% were seen once. Of note for this clonotype: Its antigen is not identified.

Study-wide results and caveats: Blood from ankylosing spondylitis patients appeared to carry a characteristic roughly 8-variant TCR beta motif. As reported, disease-linked clones showed significant enrichment in matched ankylosing spondylitis synovial fluid.

CDR3 length: 13 residues. The V end lost 0 bases, the J end lost 2 bases, and 5 bases lay between the germline ends. Germline V gene lookup returns CDR1 LNHNV and CDR2 YYDKDF (reference sequence). Specimen: blood, either unsorted or a sorted T cell fraction (not recorded which). This sequence was found in a male donor with ankylosing spondylitis or in good health (not recorded which). V is TRBV15 and J is TRBJ2-7; D unclear. The CDR3 protein is CATSRDRPYEQYF. CDR3 in DNA: TGTGCCACCAGCAGAGATCGACCCTACGAGCAGTACTTC.